Shown below are 21 T cell receptor beta chains from a single sample sequenced in a study of T cell responses to AZD1222 COVID-19 vaccine. Sequencing used immunoSEQ multiplex PCR; TCRdb keeps in-frame clones, though not all of them. Of about 170,000 clones in the sample, approximately 88% were seen once. The sequences come from peripheral blood, collected 28 days after the second AZD1222 dose. Receptors originate from an adult who received the AZD1222 COVID-19 vaccine.

The J gene is TRBJ2-2, the V gene TRBV7-8; a possible D gene is TRBD1 (6 bases). CDR1 SGHVS and CDR2 FQNEAQ come from the germline V gene. This CDR3 spans 14 amino acids. V lost 10 bases, J lost 4 bases, and 16 bases lay in between. This CDR3 reads CATGQRTSTGELFF. CDR3 DNA: TGTGCCACGGGACAAAGGACCTCCACCGGGGAGCTGTTTTTT.

The chain employs TRBV7-9 and TRBJ1-4; 8 nucleotides line up with TRBD1. The germline V gene has CDR1 SEHNR and CDR2 FQNEAQ (reference sequence). J lost 5 bases, V lost 1 base, and 3 bases had no gene match. The CDR3 is 15 residues long. The CDR3 coding sequence is TGTGCCAGCAGCTTAGGGGGACAGGAGAATGAAAAACTGTTTTTT. It yields the protein CASSLGGQENEKLFF.

The V call is TRBV7-9, the J call TRBJ1-2, with D unresolved. The CDR3 runs to 14 residues. Germline CDR1 reads SEHNR; CDR2 reads FQNEAQ (reference sequence). V lost 0 bases and J lost 3, with 8 bases in between. DNA of the CDR3: TGTGCCAGCAGCTTAGCTACGGAATACTATGGCTACACCTTC. Translating it yields CASSLATEYYGYTF.

This clone was seen a single time. The genes are TRBV5-1 and TRBJ1-5; no clear D gene. From germline, CDR1 is SGHRS and CDR2 YFSETQ. V was cut by 0 bases and J by 5 bases, with 6 bases left in between. The CDR3 runs to 13 residues. Here the CDR3 reads CASSLDLDQPQHF. For the CDR3, the DNA is TGCGCCAGCAGCTTGGATCTAGATCAGCCCCAGCATTTT.

The chain couples TRBV10-3 to TRBJ2-1, with 9 bases that match TRBD1. The V and J ends lost 11 bases and 6 bases, in that order; junction bases with no gene match: 11. Germline CDR1 is ENHRY and CDR2 is SYGVKD. This CDR3 is 14 amino acids long. The CDR3 loop is CASYRGQSSNEQFF. The DNA for the CDR3 is TGTGCCTCCTACAGGGGGCAATCTTCCAATGAGCAGTTCTTC.

This sequence joins TRBV6-1 and TRBJ2-7, with D tentatively TRBD1 (6 bases). Trimming took 3 bases from V and 2 from J, leaving 11 bases between them. Per germline, CDR1 MNHNS and CDR2 SASEGT. CDR3 length: 14 residues. CDR3 region: CASSDHPGAYEQYF. The CDR3 coding sequence is TGTGCCAGCAGTGACCATCCAGGGGCCTACGAGCAGTACTTC.

The chain recombines TRBV19 with TRBJ1-4; 7 bases match TRBD1. V lost 6 bases to trimming and J lost 0 bases; unmatched junction nucleotides: 1. Germline loops: CDR1 LNHDA, CDR2 SQIVND (reference sequence). The CDR3 has 14 amino acids. In nucleotides, the CDR3 is TGTGCCAGTAGCGGGACAGCAACTAATGAAAAACTGTTTTTT. This codes for CASSGTATNEKLFF. Using reference TRBV19 and TRBJ1-4 for the parts outside the CDR3, the full variable domain is DGGITQSPKYLFRKEGQNVTLSCEQNLNHDAMYWYRQDPGQGLRLIYYSQIVNDFQKGDIAEGYSVSREKKESFPLTVTSAQKNPTAFYLCASSGTATNEKLFFGSGTQLSVL.

This sequence joins TRBV10-3 and TRBJ1-4; 7 bases agree with TRBD1. The V segment lost 4 bases and the J segment 0 bases; nucleotides outside the gene matches: 11. This CDR3 has 18 amino acids. Germline CDR1 and CDR2: ENHRY and SYGVKD. In DNA, the CDR3 is TGTGCCATCAGTGGGGGTCGACAGGGAACTGCAACTAATGAAAAACTGTTTTTT. This encodes CAISGGRQGTATNEKLFF.

The V call is TRBV19, the J call TRBJ1-5, with a possible D match to TRBD1 (5 bases). The length of the CDR3 is 16 residues. V lost 7 bases and J lost 6, with 22 bases in between. Germline CDR1 LNHDA, CDR2 SQIVND (reference sequence). The CDR3 DNA follows: TGTGCCAGTACCTTATTAGGGGCCGAAGTCGGTCAGCCCCAGCATTTT. It encodes CASTLLGAEVGQPQHF.

This chain uses TRBV15 with TRBJ2-7; D remains unclear. Germline CDR1 and CDR2: LNHNV and YYDKDF (reference sequence). The CDR3 loop spans 12 amino acids. The germline V and J ends were trimmed by 0 bases and 12 bases, with 12 bases remaining between them. The CDR3 sequence is CATSRDKGSAYF. CDR3 nucleotide sequence: TGTGCCACCAGCAGAGATAAGGGTAGTGCGTACTTC.

The chain employs TRBV9 and TRBJ2-3; 7 nucleotides align to TRBD2. CDR3 length equals 15 residues. Per germline, CDR1 SGDLS and CDR2 YYNGEE. J was trimmed by 1 base and V by 4 bases; bases with no gene match: 6. CDR3 sequence: CASSLGGTGTDTQYF. DNA of the CDR3: TGTGCCAGCAGCTTGGGGGGGACTGGCACAGATACGCAGTATTTT.

The chain has TRBV27 and TRBJ1-5; 7 bases fit TRBD1. With 5 bases clipped from V and 4 bases from J, the junction kept 5 bases outside the gene matches. Germline V CDR1 and CDR2: MNHEY, SMNVEV (reference sequence). The CDR3 is made up of 14 amino acids. The CDR3 here is CASSAQGENQPQHF. In DNA form, the CDR3 reads TGTGCCAGCAGTGCTCAGGGGGAAAATCAGCCCCAGCATTTT.

The chain is built from TRBV27 and TRBJ2-1; D is possibly TRBD2 (7 bases). CDR3 size: 16 residues. Germline CDR1 reads MNHEY; CDR2 reads SMNVEV (reference sequence). V gave up 5 bases and J gave up 7 bases, with 21 bases separating them. CDR3 loop: CASSPLGGGLGNEQFF. Written as DNA, the CDR3 is TGTGCCAGCAGTCCCCTGGGGGGGGGCCTCGGGAATGAGCAGTTCTTC.

The chain joins TRBV2 to TRBJ2-7; TRBD1 aligns across 10 bases. The CDR3 loop spans 13 amino acids. Germline CDR1 is SNHLY and CDR2 is FYNNEI. J lost 6 bases, V lost 7 bases, and 6 bases had no gene match. In DNA, the CDR3 is TGTGCCAGCAAGGGGACAGGGGCGGGCGAGCAGTACTTC. This gives the protein CASKGTGAGEQYF. Full variable domain (rest looked up from reference TRBV2 and TRBJ2-7): EPEVTQTPSHQVTQMGQEVILRCVPISNHLYFYWYRQILGQKVEFLVSFYNNEISEKSEIFDDQFSVERPDGSNFTLKIRSTKLEDSAMYFCASKGTGAGEQYFGPGTRLTVT.

V gene TRBV10-3 combines with J gene TRBJ2-5; D is possibly TRBD1 (5 bases). Per the germline V gene, CDR1 is ENHRY and CDR2 is SYGVKD. V was pared by 8 bases and J by 4 bases, with 14 bases between. This CDR3 spans 13 amino acids. The CDR3 reads CAIAGSAGETQYF. CDR3 bases: TGTGCCATCGCAGGGTCGGCCGGAGAGACCCAGTACTTC.

The chain combines TRBV7-2 with TRBJ2-2; D is unclear. This CDR3 comprises 14 residues. The germline gives CDR1 SGHTA, CDR2 FQGNSA. V lost 5 bases and J lost 4, with 11 bases in between. DNA of the CDR3: TGTGCCAGCAGCCCAACACGGAGCACCGGGGAGCTGTTTTTT. This gives the protein CASSPTRSTGELFF.

The V gene is TRBV4-1, the J gene TRBJ1-2; TRBD1 might be the D (5 bases). This CDR3 spans 15 amino acids. Germline V gene data show CDR1 as MGHRA and CDR2 as YSYEKL. The V end was cut by 4 bases, the J end by 0 bases, with 12 bases between. For the CDR3, the DNA is TGCGCCAGCAGCCCGGCCAGGGAAACTAACTATGGCTACACCTTC. Translated: CASSPARETNYGYTF.

The rearrangement joins TRBV4-2 to TRBJ2-3; D is unresolved. The ends were cut back, 2 bases at V and 0 bases at J, with 6 bases in the middle. CDR1 is LGHNA and CDR2 is YNFKEQ in the germline V gene. CDR3 length: 14 residues. CDR3 residues: CASSQLPSTDTQYF. DNA for the CDR3: TGTGCCAGCAGCCAACTACCCAGCACAGATACGCAGTATTTT.

The CDR3 DNA reads TGTGCCAGTAGTGAACAGGGGCGTAGTACTGAAGCTTTCTTT. Translating it yields CASSEQGRSTEAFF. The rearrangement uses TRBV19 and TRBJ1-1; 7 nucleotides align to TRBD1. The CDR3 covers 14 residues. The J segment lost 5 bases and the V segment lost 5 bases, leaving 8 bases of the junction unmatched. Germline V gene lookup returns CDR1 LNHDA and CDR2 SQIVND (reference sequence).

The chain couples TRBV4-1 to TRBJ2-5, with D possibly being TRBD2 (5 bases). Trimming left V 3 bases short and J 4 bases short, with 21 bases between. From germline, CDR1 is MGHRA and CDR2 YSYEKL. The CDR3 has 17 amino acids. As DNA, the CDR3 is TGCGCCAGCAGCCACATAATAACTCGACCTGGGAGAGAGACCCAGTACTTC. It translates to CASSHIITRPGRETQYF.

The rearrangement links TRBV5-1 to TRBJ1-1; perhaps TRBD1 as D (5 bases). V dropped 3 bases and J dropped 2 bases, with 11 bases sitting between them. The CDR3 length is 14 residues. Germline V gene lookup returns CDR1 SGHRS and CDR2 YFSETQ. This chain's CDR3 is CASSSQGFNTEAFF. In DNA form, the CDR3 reads TGCGCCAGCAGCTCCCAGGGTTTTAACACTGAAGCTTTCTTT.